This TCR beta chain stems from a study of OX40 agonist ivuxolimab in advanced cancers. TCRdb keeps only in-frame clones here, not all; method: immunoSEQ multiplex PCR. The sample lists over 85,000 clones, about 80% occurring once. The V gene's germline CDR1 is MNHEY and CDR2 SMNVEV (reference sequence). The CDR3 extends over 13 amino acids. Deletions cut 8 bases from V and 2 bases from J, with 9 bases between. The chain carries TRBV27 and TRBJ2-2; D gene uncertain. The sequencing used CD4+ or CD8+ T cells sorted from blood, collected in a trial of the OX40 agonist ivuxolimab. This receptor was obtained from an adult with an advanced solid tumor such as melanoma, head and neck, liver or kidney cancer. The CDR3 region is CASSRSNTGELFF. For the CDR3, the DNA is TGTGCCAGCTCGAGAAGTAACACCGGGGAGCTGTTTTTT.